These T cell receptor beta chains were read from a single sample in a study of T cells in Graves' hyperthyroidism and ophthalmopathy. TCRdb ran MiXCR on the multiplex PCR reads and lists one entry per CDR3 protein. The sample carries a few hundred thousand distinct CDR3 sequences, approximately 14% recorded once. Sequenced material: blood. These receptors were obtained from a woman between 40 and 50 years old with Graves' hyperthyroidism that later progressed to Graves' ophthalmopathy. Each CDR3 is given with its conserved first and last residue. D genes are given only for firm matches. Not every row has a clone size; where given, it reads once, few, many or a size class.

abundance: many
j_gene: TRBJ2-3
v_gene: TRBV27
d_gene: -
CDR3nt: TGTGCCAGCAGGGCCCGGATTGATCGGGGCACAGATACGCAGTATTTT
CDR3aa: CASRARIDRGTDTQYF

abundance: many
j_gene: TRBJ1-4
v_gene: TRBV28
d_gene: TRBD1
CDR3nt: TGTGCCAGCAGTTACCTCGACAGGGCTAATGAAAAACTGTTTTTT
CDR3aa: CASSYLDRANEKLFF

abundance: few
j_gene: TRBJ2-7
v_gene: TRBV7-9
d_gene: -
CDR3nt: TGTGCCAGCAGCTTAGTGGGGGACCGCTCCTACGAGCAGTACTTC
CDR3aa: CASSLVGDRSYEQYF

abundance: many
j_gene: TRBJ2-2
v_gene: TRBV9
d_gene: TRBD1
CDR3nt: TGTGCCAGCAGCGTAACAGGGGGCATCGGGGAGCTGTTTTTT
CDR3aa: CASSVTGGIGELFF

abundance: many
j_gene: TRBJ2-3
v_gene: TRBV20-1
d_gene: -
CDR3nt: TGCAGTGCTAGACGGCAGATCAGGGAGGATACGCAGTATTTT
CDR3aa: CSARRQIREDTQYF

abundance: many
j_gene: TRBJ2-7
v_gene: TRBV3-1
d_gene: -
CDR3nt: TGTGCCAGCAGCCAAGATACGTGGGGGGATAATTACGAGCAGTACTTC
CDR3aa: CASSQDTWGDNYEQYF

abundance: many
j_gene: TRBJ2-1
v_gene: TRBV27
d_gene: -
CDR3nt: TGTGCCAGCAGCCTAGATTCAGGGGTTGAGCAGTTCTTC
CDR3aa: CASSLDSGVEQFF

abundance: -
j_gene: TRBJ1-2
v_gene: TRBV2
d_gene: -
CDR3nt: TGTGCCAGCAGTGCGGGAACGGAAGGCTACACCTTC
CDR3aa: CASSAGTEGYTF

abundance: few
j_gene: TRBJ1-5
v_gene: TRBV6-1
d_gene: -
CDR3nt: TGTGCCAGCAGTCGTGGACCCGGGTCCCAGCATTTT
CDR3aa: CASSRGPGSQHF

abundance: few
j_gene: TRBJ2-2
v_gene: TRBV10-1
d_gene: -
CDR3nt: TGCGCCAGCAGTGATAATCTAGCGCCCGGGGAGCTGTTTTTT
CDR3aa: CASSDNLAPGELFF

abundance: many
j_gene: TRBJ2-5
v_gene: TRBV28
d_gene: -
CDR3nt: TGTGCCAGCAGGTCTACTCCCCAAGAGACCCAGTACTTC
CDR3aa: CASRSTPQETQYF

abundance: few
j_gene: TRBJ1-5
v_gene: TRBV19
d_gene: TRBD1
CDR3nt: TGTGCCAGTAGTACAACAGGGGGACCTCAGCCCCAGCATTTT
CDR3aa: CASSTTGGPQPQHF

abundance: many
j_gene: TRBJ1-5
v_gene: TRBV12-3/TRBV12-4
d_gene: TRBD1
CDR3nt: TGTGCCAGCAGTTCTTGGGACAGGGGTGGGCAGCCCCAGCATTTT
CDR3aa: CASSSWDRGGQPQHF

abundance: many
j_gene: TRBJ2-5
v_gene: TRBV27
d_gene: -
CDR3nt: TGTGCCAGCAGTCCTGACAACCAAGAGACCCAGTACTTC
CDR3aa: CASSPDNQETQYF

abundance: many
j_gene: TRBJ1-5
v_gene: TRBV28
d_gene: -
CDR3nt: TGTGCCAGCAGGGAACAGGGTGAGGATAATCAGCCCCAGCATTTT
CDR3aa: CASREQGEDNQPQHF

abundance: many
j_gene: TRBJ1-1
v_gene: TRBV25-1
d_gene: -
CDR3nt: TGTGCCAGCAGTTCGGACAACAGGGCGAACACTGAAGCTTTCTTT
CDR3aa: CASSSDNRANTEAFF

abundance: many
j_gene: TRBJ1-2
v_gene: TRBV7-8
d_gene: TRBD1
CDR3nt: TGTGCCAGCAGCTCCCGGTTGGACAGGGCGGAGGACTACACCTTC
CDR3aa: CASSSRLDRAEDYTF

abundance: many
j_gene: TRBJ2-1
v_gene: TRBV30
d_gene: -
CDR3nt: TGTGCCTGGGGGTTAAATATCGTCATTGGGAATGAGCAGTTCTTC
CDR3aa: CAWGLNIVIGNEQFF

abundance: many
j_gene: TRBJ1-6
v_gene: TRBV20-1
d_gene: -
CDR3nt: TGCAGTGCTTTTGAGTTGAGCTCCTATAATTCACCCCTCCACTTT
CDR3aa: CSAFELSSYNSPLHF

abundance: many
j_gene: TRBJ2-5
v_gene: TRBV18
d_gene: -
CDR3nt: TGTGCCAGCTCACCTGGACTCAGAGAGACCCAGTACTTC
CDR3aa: CASSPGLRETQYF

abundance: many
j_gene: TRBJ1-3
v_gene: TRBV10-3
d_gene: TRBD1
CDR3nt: TGTGCCATCAGTTCGGACAGGGCTTTCTCTGGAAACACCATATATTTT
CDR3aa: CAISSDRAFSGNTIYF

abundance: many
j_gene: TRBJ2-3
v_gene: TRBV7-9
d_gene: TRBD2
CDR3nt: TGTGCCAGCAGCCTAAACTTACTAGCGACTAGCACAGATACGCAGTATTTT
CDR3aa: CASSLNLLATSTDTQYF

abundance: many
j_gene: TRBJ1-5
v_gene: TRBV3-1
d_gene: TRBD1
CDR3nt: TGTGCCAGCAGCCAAGGGACAGGGGTTTATCAGCCCCAGCATTTT
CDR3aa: CASSQGTGVYQPQHF

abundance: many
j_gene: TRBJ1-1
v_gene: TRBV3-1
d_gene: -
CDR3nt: TGTGCCAGCAGCCTGCGGGGTGCTGAAGCTTTCTTT
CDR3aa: CASSLRGAEAFF

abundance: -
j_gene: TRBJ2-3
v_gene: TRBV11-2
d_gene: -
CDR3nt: TGTGCCAGCAGCTTAGATAATCTGAGGGTGCCTACAGATACGCAGTATTTT
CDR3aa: CASSLDNLRVPTDTQYF

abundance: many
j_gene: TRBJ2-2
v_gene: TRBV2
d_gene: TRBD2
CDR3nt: TGTGCCAGCAGAGGTCTAGCGGGAGCTTCCGGGGAGCTGTTTTTT
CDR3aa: CASRGLAGASGELFF

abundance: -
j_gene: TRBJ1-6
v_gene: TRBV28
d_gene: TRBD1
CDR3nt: TGTGCCAGCAGAACCGGGACAGGGGCTTCACCCCTCCACTTT
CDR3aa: CASRTGTGASPLHF

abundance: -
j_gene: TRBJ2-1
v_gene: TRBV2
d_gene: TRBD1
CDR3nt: TGTGCCAGCAGGGCAGGGGGCATTTACAATGAGCAGTTCTTC
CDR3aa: CASRAGGIYNEQFF

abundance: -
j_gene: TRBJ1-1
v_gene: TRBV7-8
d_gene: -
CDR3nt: TGTGCCAGCAGCGAGGTCCAGGGTAGCGCTGAAGCTTTCTTT
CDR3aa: CASSEVQGSAEAFF

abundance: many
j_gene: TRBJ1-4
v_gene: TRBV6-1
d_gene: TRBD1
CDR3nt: TGTGCCAGCAGGGACAGGGTCCGAGTTGAAAAACTGTTTTTT
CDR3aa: CASRDRVRVEKLFF

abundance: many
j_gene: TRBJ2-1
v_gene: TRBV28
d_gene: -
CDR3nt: TGTGCCAGCAGTTTCAGGGTTTCTGAGCAGTTCTTC
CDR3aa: CASSFRVSEQFF

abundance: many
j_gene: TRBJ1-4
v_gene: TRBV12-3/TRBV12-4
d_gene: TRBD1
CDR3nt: TGTGCCAGCAGCCGGGACAGGCGTCTGTTTTTT
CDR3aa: CASSRDRRLFF

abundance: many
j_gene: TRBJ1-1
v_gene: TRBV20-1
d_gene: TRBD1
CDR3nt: TGCAGTGCTAGAGTACCGGACAGGGAAAGCACTGAAGCTTTCTTT
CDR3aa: CSARVPDRESTEAFF